The 15 T cell receptor beta chains given below trace back to one sample, sequenced in a study of regulatory T cells in long-lasting Graves disease. The time point denotes: newly diagnosed GD, antithyroid drugs for less than 3 months. The TCR library was made from RNA extracted from PBMCs. Arm-PCR of CDR3 regions and iRepertoire HTBI primers were used to build TCR beta libraries. TCRdb passed the multiplex PCR reads through MiXCR, listing each CDR3 protein once. The sample holds over 350,000 distinct CDR3 sequences, over 14% seen once. The same sample was also studied in work on T cells in Graves' hyperthyroidism and ophthalmopathy.

The sample consisted of peripheral blood mononuclear cells (PBMCs), taken at new diagnosis, from a patient treated with antithyroid drugs. The receptors were gathered from a woman between 40 and 55 years old with Graves disease.

There are many counts of this clonotype. V gene TRBV6-2 or TRBV6-3 combines with J gene TRBJ2-1; D gene unclear. This CDR3 has 14 residues. Germline CDR1 reads MNHEY; CDR2 reads SVGEGT. The V end was cut by 2 bases, the J end by 4 bases, with 9 bases between. The CDR3 coding sequence is TGTGCCAGCAGTTACCCTAAGAAGTACAATGAGCAGTTCTTC. Its protein product is CASSYPKKYNEQFF.

This clonotype was counted many times. The rearrangement links TRBV12-3 or TRBV12-4 to TRBJ2-5, with D uncertain. Trimming stripped 7 bases from V and 1 base from J, with 16 bases between. There are 15 residues in the CDR3. CDR3 region: CASTEAHTRQETQYF. The DNA for the CDR3 is TGTGCCAGCACCGAAGCGCACACCCGCCAAGAGACCCAGTACTTC.

The table lists this clonotype with many counts. This chain connects TRBV27 to TRBJ2-5; D is unresolved. The CDR3 loop spans 14 amino acids. Germline V lookup: CDR1 MNHEY, CDR2 SMNVEV (reference sequence). V lost 5 bases and J 2 bases, leaving 12 bases between the germline ends. The CDR3 bases are TGTGCCAGCAGTCACCTCCCGAAACAAGAGACCCAGTACTTC. This gives the protein CASSHLPKQETQYF.

Many counts were recorded for this clonotype. The chain joins TRBV4-1 to TRBJ2-7, with D possibly TRBD2 on 5 matching bases. There are 10 residues in the CDR3. The ends were cut back, 11 bases at V and 9 bases at J, with 14 bases in the middle. Germline CDR1 reads MGHRA; CDR2 reads YSYEKL. The CDR3 region is CAGPSGRQYF. CDR3 sequence (DNA): TGCGCCGGCCCCAGTGGGAGGCAGTACTTC.

The V and J genes are TRBV12-3 or TRBV12-4 and TRBJ2-1; 12 bases match TRBD2. CDR3 length equals 16 residues. With V trimmed by 0 bases and J by 7 bases, 4 bases remained unmatched. CDR3 amino acids: CASSLAASGRGNEQFF. CDR3 sequence (DNA): TGTGCCAGCAGTTTAGCCGCTAGCGGGAGGGGGAATGAGCAGTTCTTC.

This clonotype was counted at least ten times. This chain joins TRBV2 and TRBJ1-4, with 7 bases that match TRBD1. V was clipped by 6 bases and J by 3 bases; unmatched bases: 1. This CDR3 is 13 amino acids long. The germline CDR1 and CDR2 sequences are SNHLY and FYNNEI. The CDR3 sequence: CASRGTANEKLFF. The CDR3 DNA reads as TGTGCCAGCAGGGGGACAGCTAATGAAAAACTGTTTTTT.

This chain links TRBV6-9 with TRBJ1-2; 7 positions agree with TRBD1. The CDR3 is 16 residues long. The V gene end was trimmed by 4 bases and the J gene end by 7 bases; junction bases not matched to a gene: 15. Germline V CDR1 and CDR2: MNHGY, SVAAGI. CDR3 sequence: CASSSIPGGGIGGYTF. The DNA of the CDR3 is TGTGCCAGCAGTTCGATCCCAGGGGGTGGGATTGGTGGCTACACCTTC.

The V and J genes are TRBV28 and TRBJ2-3; D not certain. Germline CDR1 is MDHEN and CDR2 is SYDVKM. The CDR3 runs to 11 residues. V shed 6 bases and J shed 9 bases, with 10 bases lying between them. This chain's CDR3 is CASSPRLTQYF. The CDR3 DNA reads as TGTGCCAGCAGCCCGCGTCTCACGCAGTATTTT.

In this sample, this clonotype turned up a few times. The V and J genes are TRBV5-1 and TRBJ1-6; TRBD1 might be the D (6 bases). V lost 3 bases to trimming and J lost 7 bases, with 17 bases between them. This CDR3 region has 16 residues. Germline CDR1 SGHRS, CDR2 YFSETQ. CDR3 in amino acids: CASSSPLDRPNSPLHF. For the CDR3, the DNA is TGCGCCAGCAGCTCCCCGTTGGACAGACCAAATTCACCCCTCCACTTT.

This clonotype showed up just a few times. The CDR3 DNA is TGCGCCAGCAGCTTTGACTACAGGGTTAAGGAAAAACTGTTTTTT. Translated: CASSFDYRVKEKLFF. The chain recombines TRBV4-1 with TRBJ1-4; D is possibly TRBD1 (6 bases). V lost 5 bases, J lost 8 bases, and 18 bases lay in between. Germline loops: CDR1 MGHRA, CDR2 YSYEKL. This CDR3 comprises 15 residues.

V usage is TRBV11-3 and J usage is TRBJ2-1; D gene ambiguous. The V gene lost 1 base and the J gene lost 0 bases, with 7 bases spanning the gap. The CDR3 totals 15 residues. Germline V gene sequence: CDR1 SGHNT, CDR2 YENEEA. CDR3 amino acids: CASSLVIDSYNEQFF. For the CDR3, the DNA is TGTGCCAGCAGCTTAGTCATAGACTCCTACAATGAGCAGTTCTTC.

This clonotype has a count of ten or more. J is TRBJ2-5 and V is TRBV6-2 or TRBV6-3; tentatively, D is TRBD2 (5 bases). Germline V lookup: CDR1 MNHEY, CDR2 SVGEGT. The length of the CDR3 is 13 residues. Trimming removed 6 bases at V and 2 bases at J, with 10 bases between. The CDR3 here is CASSRTYQETQYF. The CDR3 coding sequence is TGTGCCAGCAGCCGGACTTATCAAGAGACCCAGTACTTC.

This clonotype was seen more than once but under ten times. V gene TRBV6-2 or TRBV6-3 combines with J gene TRBJ2-3, with TRBD2 identical over 9 bases. Germline CDR1 MNHEY, CDR2 SVGEGT. The V segment lost 7 bases and the J segment 2 bases; nucleotides outside the gene matches: 10. This CDR3 is built from 16 residues. The CDR3 here is CASTLETSGDTDTQYF. DNA for the CDR3: TGTGCCAGCACCTTAGAGACTAGCGGCGACACAGATACGCAGTATTTT.

This clonotype was seen a few times. The CDR3 loop is CASSQAGLVGEQFF. The DNA of the CDR3 is TGTGCCAGCAGCCAGGCGGGACTAGTCGGTGAGCAGTTCTTC. The V gene is TRBV7-2, the J gene TRBJ2-1, with 8 bases matching TRBD2. The CDR3 extends over 14 amino acids. V lost 5 bases to trimming and J lost 9 bases; unmatched junction nucleotides: 9. CDR1 and CDR2 (germline): SGHTA, FQGNSA. Variable domain in full (rest from reference TRBV7-2 and TRBJ2-1): GAGVSQSPSNKVTEKGKDVELRCDPISGHTALYWYRQSLGQGLEFLIYFQGNSAPDKSGLPSDRFSAERTGGSVSTLTIQRTQQEDSAVYLCASSQAGLVGEQFFGPGTRLTVL.

This clonotype was seen repeatedly, ten times or more. V is TRBV15 and J is TRBJ2-1, with TRBD1 identical over 11 bases. Germline CDR1 reads LNHNV; CDR2 reads YYDKDF (reference sequence). The CDR3 loop spans 17 amino acids. V shed 0 bases and J 6 bases; nucleotides not matched to a gene: 7. CDR3 sequence: CATSRDGAGTGGNEQFF. The DNA for the CDR3 is TGTGCCACCAGCAGAGATGGGGCCGGGACAGGGGGCAATGAGCAGTTCTTC.